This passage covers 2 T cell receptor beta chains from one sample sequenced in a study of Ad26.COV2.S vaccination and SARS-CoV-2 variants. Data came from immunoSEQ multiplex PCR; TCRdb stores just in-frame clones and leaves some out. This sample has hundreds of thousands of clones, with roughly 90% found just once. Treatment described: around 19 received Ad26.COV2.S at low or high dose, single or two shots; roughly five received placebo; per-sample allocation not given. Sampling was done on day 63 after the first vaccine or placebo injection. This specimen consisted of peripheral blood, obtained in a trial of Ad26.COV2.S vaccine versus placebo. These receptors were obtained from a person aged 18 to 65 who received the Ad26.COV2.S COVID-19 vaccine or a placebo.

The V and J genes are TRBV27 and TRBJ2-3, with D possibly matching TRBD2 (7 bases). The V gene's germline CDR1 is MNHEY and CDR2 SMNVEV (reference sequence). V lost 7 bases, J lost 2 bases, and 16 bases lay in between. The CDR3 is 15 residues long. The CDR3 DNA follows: TGTGCCAGCACCCCCGGGGGGCGGGTCACAGATACGCAGTATTTT. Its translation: CASTPGGRVTDTQYF.

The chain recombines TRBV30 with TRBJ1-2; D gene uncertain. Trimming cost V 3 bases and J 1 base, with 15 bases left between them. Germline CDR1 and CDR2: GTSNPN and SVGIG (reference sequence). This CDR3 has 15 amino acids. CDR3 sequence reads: CAWSLLGRFNYGYTF. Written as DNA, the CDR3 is TGTGCCTGGAGCCTTTTAGGACGGTTTAACTATGGCTACACCTTC.